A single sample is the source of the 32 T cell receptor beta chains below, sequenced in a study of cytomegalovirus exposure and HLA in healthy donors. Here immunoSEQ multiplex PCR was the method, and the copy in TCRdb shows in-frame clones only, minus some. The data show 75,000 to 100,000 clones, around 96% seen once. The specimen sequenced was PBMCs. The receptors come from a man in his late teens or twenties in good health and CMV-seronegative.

As DNA, the CDR3 is TGTGCCAGCAGTTTACAGCACAGGCTATCTAACTATGGCTACACCTTC. It yields the protein CASSLQHRLSNYGYTF. The chain links TRBV27 to TRBJ1-2; possibly TRBD1 for D (5 bases). Trimming shortened V by 2 bases and J by 0 bases, and 13 bases separated the two germline ends. Germline lookup yields CDR1 MNHEY and CDR2 SMNVEV (reference sequence). This CDR3 region has 16 residues.

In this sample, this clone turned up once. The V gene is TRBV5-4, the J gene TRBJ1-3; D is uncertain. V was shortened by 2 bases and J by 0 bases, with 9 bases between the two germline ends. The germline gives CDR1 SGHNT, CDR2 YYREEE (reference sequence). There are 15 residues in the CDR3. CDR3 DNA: TGTGCCAGCAGCTTTAAAGGAGACTCTGGAAACACCATATATTTT. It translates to CASSFKGDSGNTIYF.

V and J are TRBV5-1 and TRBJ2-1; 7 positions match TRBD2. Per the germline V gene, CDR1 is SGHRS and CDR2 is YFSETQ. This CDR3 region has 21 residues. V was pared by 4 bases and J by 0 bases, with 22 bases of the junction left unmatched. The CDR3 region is CASSRKGLRDSQFRSYNEQFF. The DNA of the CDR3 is TGCGCCAGCAGCCGAAAGGGACTAAGGGACTCCCAATTCCGCTCCTACAATGAGCAGTTCTTC.

CDR3 protein: CASSFLGQGLNEQYF. The CDR3 DNA sequence: TGTGCCAGCAGCTTCCTGGGACAGGGTTTAAACGAGCAGTACTTC. J is TRBJ2-7 and V is TRBV11-1; TRBD1 matches at 9 bases. This CDR3 is built from 15 residues. Germline CDR1 is SGHAT and CDR2 is FQDESV (reference sequence). The trim removed 3 bases at V and 5 bases at J, leaving 8 bases unmatched.

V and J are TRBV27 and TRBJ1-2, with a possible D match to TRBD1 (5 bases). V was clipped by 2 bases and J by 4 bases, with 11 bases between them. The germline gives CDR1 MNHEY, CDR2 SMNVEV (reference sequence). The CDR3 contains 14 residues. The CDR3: CASSLRGTVYGYTF. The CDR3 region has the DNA TGTGCCAGCAGTTTAAGGGGCACGGTCTATGGCTACACCTTC.

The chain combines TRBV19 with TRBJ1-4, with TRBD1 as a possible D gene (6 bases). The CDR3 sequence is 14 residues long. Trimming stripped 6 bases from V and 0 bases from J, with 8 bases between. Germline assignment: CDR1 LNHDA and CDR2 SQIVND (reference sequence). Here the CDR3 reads CASRTGPTNEKLFF. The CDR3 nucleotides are TGTGCCAGTAGAACAGGGCCAACTAATGAAAAACTGTTTTTT.

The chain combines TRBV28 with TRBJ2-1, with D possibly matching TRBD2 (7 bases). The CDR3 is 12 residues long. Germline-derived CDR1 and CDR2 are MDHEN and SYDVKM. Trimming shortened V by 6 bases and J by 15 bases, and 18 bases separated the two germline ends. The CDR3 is CASSPPKGGPFF. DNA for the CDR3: TGTGCCAGCAGCCCTCCCAAGGGGGGGCCGTTCTTC.

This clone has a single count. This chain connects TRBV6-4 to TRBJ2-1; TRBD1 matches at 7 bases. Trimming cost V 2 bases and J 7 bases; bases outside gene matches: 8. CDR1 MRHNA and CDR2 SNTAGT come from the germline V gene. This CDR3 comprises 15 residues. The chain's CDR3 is CASSDEDRPWNEQFF. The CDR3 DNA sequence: TGTGCCAGCAGTGACGAGGACAGGCCCTGGAATGAGCAGTTCTTC.

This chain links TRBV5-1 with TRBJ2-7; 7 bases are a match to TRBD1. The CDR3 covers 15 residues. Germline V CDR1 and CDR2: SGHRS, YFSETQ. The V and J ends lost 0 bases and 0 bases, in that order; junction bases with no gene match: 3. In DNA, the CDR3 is TGCGCCAGCAGCTTGGGGCCAGGGGGCTCCTACGAGCAGTACTTC. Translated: CASSLGPGGSYEQYF.

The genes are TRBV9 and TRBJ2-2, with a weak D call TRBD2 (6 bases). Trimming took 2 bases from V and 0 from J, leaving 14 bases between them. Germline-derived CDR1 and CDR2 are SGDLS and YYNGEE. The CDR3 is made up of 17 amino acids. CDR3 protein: CASSVSSGLTNTGELFF. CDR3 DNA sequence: TGTGCCAGCAGCGTTTCCTCGGGACTTACGAACACCGGGGAGCTGTTTTTT.

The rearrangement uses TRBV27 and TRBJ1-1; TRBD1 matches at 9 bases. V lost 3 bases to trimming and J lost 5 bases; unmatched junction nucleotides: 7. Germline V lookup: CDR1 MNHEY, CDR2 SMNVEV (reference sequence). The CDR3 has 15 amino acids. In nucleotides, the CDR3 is TGTGCCAGCAGTTTTGCGGGGACAGGGAGGACTGAAGCTTTCTTT. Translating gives CASSFAGTGRTEAFF.

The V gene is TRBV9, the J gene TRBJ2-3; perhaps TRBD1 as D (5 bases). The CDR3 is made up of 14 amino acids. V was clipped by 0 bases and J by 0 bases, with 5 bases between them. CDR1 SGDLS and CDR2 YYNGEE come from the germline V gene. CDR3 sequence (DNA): TGTGCCAGCAGCGTAGCAGGGAGCACAGATACGCAGTATTTT. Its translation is CASSVAGSTDTQYF.

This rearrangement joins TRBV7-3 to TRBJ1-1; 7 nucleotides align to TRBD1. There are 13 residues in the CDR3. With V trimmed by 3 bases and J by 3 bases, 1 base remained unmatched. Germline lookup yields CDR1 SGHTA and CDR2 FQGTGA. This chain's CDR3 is CASSFDRDTEAFF. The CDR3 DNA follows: TGTGCCAGCAGCTTCGACAGGGACACTGAAGCTTTCTTT.

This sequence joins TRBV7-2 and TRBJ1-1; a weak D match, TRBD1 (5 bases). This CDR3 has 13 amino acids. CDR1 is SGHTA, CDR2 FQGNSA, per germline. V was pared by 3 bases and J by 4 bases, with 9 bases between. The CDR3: CASSLLRGTEAFF. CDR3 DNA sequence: TGTGCCAGCAGCTTGCTAAGGGGCACTGAAGCTTTCTTT.

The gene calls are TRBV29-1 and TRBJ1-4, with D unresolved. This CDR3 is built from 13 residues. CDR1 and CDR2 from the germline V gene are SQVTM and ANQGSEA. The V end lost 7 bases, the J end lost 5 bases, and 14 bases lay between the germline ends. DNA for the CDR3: TGCAGCGCAAAGGACTCCTTAAATGAAAAACTGTTTTTT. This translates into CSAKDSLNEKLFF.

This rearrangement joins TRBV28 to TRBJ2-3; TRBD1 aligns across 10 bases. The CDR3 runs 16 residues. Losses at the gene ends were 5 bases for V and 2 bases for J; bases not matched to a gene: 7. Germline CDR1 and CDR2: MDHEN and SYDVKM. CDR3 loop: CASSLRDRGITDTQYF. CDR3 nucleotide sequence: TGTGCCAGCAGTCTCCGGGACAGGGGAATCACAGATACGCAGTATTTT.

The CDR3 reads CASSADRGNEKLFF. DNA of the CDR3: TGTGCCAGTAGTGCGGACAGGGGCAATGAAAAACTGTTTTTT. The V gene is TRBV19, the J gene TRBJ1-4, with 9 bases lining up with TRBD1. J lost 5 bases, V lost 5 bases, and 3 bases had no gene match. The germline gives CDR1 LNHDA, CDR2 SQIVND (reference sequence). The CDR3 runs 14 residues.

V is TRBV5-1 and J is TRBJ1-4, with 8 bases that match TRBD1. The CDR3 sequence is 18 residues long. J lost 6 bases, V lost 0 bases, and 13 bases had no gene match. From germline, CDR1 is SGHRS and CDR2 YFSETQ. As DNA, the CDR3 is TGCGCCAGCAGCTTGGGTCAGGGGGCCGTCCGATGGGATGAAAAACTGTTTTTT. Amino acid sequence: CASSLGQGAVRWDEKLFF.

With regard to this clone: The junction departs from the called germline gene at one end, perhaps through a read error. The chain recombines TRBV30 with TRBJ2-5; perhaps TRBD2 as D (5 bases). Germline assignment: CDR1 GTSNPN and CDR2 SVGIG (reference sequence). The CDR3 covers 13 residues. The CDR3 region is CAWSTGIQEAQYF. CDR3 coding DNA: TGTGCCTGGAGTACGGGGATTCAAGAGGCCCAGTACTTC.

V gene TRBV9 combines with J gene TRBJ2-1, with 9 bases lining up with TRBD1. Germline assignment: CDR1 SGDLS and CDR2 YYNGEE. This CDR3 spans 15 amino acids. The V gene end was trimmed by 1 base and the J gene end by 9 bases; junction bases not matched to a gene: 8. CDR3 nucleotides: TGTGCCAGCAGCGTAAACCCCGGGACAGGGATTGAGCAGTTCTTC. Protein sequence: CASSVNPGTGIEQFF.

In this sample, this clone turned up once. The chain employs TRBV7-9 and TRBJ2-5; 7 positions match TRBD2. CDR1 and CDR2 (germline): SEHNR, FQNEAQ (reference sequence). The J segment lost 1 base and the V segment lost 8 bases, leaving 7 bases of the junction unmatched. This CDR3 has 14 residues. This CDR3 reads CASQLGTTQETQYF. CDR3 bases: TGTGCCAGCCAGCTAGGGACTACCCAAGAGACCCAGTACTTC. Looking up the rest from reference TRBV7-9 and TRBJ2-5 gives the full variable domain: DTGVSQNPRHKITKRGQNVTFRCDPISEHNRLYWYRQTLGQGPEFLTYFQNEAQLEKSRLLSDRFSAERPKGSFSTLEIQRTEQGDSAMYLCASQLGTTQETQYFGPGTRLLVL.

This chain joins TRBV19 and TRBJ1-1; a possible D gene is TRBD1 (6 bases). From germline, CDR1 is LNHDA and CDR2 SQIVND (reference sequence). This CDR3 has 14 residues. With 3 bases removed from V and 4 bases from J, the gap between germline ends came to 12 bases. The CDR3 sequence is CASSIHRAGTEAFF. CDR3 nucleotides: TGTGCCAGTAGTATCCACAGGGCGGGCACTGAAGCTTTCTTT.

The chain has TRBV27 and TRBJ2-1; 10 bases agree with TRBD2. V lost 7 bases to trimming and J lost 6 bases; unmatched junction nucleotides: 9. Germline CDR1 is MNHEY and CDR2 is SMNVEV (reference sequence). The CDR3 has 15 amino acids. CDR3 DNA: TGTGCCAGCACTCTAAAGCGGGAGGGCCTCAATGAGCAGTTCTTC. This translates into CASTLKREGLNEQFF.

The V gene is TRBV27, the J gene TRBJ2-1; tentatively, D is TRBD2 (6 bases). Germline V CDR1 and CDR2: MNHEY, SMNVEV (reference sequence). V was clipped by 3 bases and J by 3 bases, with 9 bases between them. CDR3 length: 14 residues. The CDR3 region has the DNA TGTGCCAGCAGTTTCGGCGGGAACTACAATGAGCAGTTCTTC. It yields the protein CASSFGGNYNEQFF.

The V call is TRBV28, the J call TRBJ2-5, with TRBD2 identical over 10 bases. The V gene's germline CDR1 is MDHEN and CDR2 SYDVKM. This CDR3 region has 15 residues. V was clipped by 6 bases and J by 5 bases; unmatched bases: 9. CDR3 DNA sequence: TGTGCCAGCAGCCGGACTAGCGGAGGGGGGGAGACCCAGTACTTC. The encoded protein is CASSRTSGGGETQYF.

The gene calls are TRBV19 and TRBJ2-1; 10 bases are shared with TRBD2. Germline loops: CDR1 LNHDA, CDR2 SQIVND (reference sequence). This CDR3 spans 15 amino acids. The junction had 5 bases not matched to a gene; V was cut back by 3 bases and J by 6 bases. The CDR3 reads CASSITSGVFNEQFF. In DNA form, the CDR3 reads TGTGCCAGTAGTATTACTAGCGGGGTTTTCAATGAGCAGTTCTTC. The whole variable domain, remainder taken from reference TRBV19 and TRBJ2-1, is DGGITQSPKYLFRKEGQNVTLSCEQNLNHDAMYWYRQDPGQGLRLIYYSQIVNDFQKGDIAEGYSVSREKKESFPLTVTSAQKNPTAFYLCASSITSGVFNEQFFGPGTRLTVL.

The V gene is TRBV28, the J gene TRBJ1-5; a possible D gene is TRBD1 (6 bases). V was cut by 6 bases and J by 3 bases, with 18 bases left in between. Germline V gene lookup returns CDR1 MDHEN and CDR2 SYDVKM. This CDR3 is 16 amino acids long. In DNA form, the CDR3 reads TGTGCCAGCAGGGTGCTGGGGGGGGCAAACAATCAGCCCCAGCATTTT. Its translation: CASRVLGGANNQPQHF.

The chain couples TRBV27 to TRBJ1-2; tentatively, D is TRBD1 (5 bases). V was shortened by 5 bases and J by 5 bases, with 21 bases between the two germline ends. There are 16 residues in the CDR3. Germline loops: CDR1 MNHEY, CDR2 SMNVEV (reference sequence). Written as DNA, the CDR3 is TGTGCCAGCAGTCCCGGGGGGGGTTTGGGGCTTTATGGCTACACCTTC. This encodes CASSPGGGLGLYGYTF.

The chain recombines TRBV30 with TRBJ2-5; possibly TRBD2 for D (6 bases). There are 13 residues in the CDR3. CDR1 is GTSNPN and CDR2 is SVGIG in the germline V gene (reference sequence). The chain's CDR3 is CAMRLAGQETQYF. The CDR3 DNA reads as TGTGCTATGCGACTCGCGGGACAAGAGACCCAGTACTTC.

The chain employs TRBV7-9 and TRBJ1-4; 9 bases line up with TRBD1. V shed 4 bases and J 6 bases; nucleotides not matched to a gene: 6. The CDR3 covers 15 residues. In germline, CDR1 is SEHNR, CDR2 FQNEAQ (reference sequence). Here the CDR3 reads CASSSPGQGDEKLFF. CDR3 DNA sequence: TGTGCCAGCAGCTCGCCGGGACAGGGTGATGAAAAACTGTTTTTT.

CDR3 loop: CSGGDRELFF. The CDR3 DNA reads as TGCAGCGGGGGGGACCGGGAGCTGTTTTTT. The chain carries TRBV29-1 and TRBJ2-2, with TRBD2 as a possible D gene (6 bases). The CDR3 sequence is 10 residues long. The germline V gene encodes CDR1 SQVTM and CDR2 ANQGSEA. V was clipped by 7 bases and J by 9 bases, with 9 bases between them.

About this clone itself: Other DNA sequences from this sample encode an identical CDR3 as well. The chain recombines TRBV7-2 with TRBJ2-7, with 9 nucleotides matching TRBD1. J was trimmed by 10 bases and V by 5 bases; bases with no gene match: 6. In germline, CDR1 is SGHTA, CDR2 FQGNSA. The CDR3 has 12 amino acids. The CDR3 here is CASSLGDREQYV. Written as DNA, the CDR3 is TGTGCCAGCAGCCTAGGGGACAGGGAACAGTACGTC.